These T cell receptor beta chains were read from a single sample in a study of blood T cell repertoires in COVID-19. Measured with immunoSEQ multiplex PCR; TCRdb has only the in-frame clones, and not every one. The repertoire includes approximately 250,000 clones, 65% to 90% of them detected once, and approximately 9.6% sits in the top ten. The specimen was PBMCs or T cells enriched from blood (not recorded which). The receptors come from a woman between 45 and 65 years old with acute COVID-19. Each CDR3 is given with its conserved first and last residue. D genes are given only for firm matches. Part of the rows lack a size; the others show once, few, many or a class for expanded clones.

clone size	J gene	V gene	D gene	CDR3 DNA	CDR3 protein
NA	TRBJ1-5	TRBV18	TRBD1	TGTGCCAGCTCATCGACAGGGAGAGACAATCAGCCCCAGCATTTT	CASSSTGRDNQPQHF
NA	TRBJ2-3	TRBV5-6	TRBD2	TGTGCCAGCAGCCTGGGGAGCGGGGCCCTCACAGATACGCAGTATTTT	CASSLGSGALTDTQYF
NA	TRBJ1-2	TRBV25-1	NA	TGTGCCAGCAGTGATAGCAATAAGGGGAACTATGGCTACACCTTC	CASSDSNKGNYGYTF
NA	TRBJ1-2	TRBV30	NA	TGTGCCTGGTCCCCAGGGGTCAATGGCTACACCTTC	CAWSPGVNGYTF
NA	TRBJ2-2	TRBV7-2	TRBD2	TGTGCCAGCAGCTTAGTTCGGGGGGGCACCGGGGAGCTGTTTTTT	CASSLVRGGTGELFF
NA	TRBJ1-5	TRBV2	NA	TGTGCCAGCAGTGAACAGGCAGGGGCTTTGAATCAGCCCCAGCATTTT	CASSEQAGALNQPQHF
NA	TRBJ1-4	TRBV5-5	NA	TGTGCCAGCAGCTTGTTTCAGGGGACTAATGAAAAACTGTTTTTT	CASSLFQGTNEKLFF
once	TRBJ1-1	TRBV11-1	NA	TGTGCCAGCAGCTCCAACGGGGCTAGCGGGAACACTGAAGCTTTCTTT	CASSSNGASGNTEAFF
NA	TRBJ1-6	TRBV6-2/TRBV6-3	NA	TGTGCCAGCAGTTTGACTGATAATTCACCCCTCCACTTT	CASSLTDNSPLHF
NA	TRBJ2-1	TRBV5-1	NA	TGCGCCAGCAGCTTAGCCGGTCGGGACAATGAGCAGTTCTTC	CASSLAGRDNEQFF
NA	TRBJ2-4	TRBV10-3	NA	TGTGCCATCAGTGAGGGACTGTCAGCCAAAAACATTCAGTACTTC	CAISEGLSAKNIQYF
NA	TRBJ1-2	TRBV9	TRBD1	TGTGCCAGCAGCAGAACGGGACAGGAAGACTATGGCTACACCTTC	CASSRTGQEDYGYTF
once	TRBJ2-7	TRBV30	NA	TGTGCCTGGAGTAAGGGTACTAGGGCCTACGAGCAGTACTTC	CAWSKGTRAYEQYF
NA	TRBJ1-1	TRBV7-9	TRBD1	TGTGCCAGCAGCTTTACGTTAACAGGGGACAAGAACACTGAAGCTTTCTTT	CASSFTLTGDKNTEAFF
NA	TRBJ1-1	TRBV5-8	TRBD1	TGTGCCAGCAGCTTAAAACAGGGGTGGGCTGAAGCTTTCTTT	CASSLKQGWAEAFF
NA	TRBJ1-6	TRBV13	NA	TGTGCCTCCCAGGGGCAGGCTGATTCACCCCTCCACTTT	CASQGQADSPLHF
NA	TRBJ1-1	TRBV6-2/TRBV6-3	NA	TGTGCCAGCAGTTCTCCAGGGATGAACACTGAAGCTTTCTTT	CASSSPGMNTEAFF
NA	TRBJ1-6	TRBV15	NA	TGTGCCACCAGCAGAGATTTTGGACAGAACCACTTT	CATSRDFGQNHF
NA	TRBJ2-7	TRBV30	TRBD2	TGTGCCTGGAGTGTAAGTAGCGGGGCTTACGAGCAGTACTTC	CAWSVSSGAYEQYF
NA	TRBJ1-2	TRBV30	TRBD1	TGTGCCTGGATGGGACAGGGGTTCACAAGTGGCTACACCTTC	CAWMGQGFTSGYTF
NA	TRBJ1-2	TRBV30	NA	TGTGCCTGGAGATGGCAGGGGTTGGGCTACACCTTC	CAWRWQGLGYTF
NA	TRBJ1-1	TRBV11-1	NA	TGTGCCAGCAGCCGTGAGGTGGGCACTGAAGCTTTCTTT	CASSREVGTEAFF
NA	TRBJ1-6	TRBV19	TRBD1	TGTGCCAGTGCGGGACAGGGAAGTTATAATTCACCCCTCCACTTT	CASAGQGSYNSPLHF
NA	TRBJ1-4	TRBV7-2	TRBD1	TGTGCCAGCAGACCACCGGGACAGATTAATGAAAAACTGTTTTTT	CASRPPGQINEKLFF
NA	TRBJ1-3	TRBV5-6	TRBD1	TGTGCCAGCACCTCCAGGGGGTTCTCTGGAAACACCATATATTTT	CASTSRGFSGNTIYF
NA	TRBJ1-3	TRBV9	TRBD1	TGTGCCAGCAGCGTAGGGGGAACAGGGGGCACTGGAAACACCATATATTTT	CASSVGGTGGTGNTIYF
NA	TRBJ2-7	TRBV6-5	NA	TGTGCCAGCAATATGGCAAGTACCTACGAGCAGTACTTC	CASNMASTYEQYF
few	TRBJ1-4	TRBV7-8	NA	TGTGCCAGCAGCTTATCAGGTTTGGGAGCTCAGGGGGAAAAACTGTTTTTT	CASSLSGLGAQGEKLFF
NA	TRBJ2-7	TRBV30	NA	TGTGCCTGGGAGAGTGGCTACGAGCAGTACTTC	CAWESGYEQYF
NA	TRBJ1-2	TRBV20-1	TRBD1	TGCAGTGCTCTGACAGGGGGTGGCTACACCTTC	CSALTGGGYTF
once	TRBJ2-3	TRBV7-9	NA	TGTGCCAGCAGCTTACAGGCTGGTGACAATACGCAGTATTTT	CASSLQAGDNTQYF
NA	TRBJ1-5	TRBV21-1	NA	TGTGCCAGCAGCAAATCGCCAGGGGGTTATAGCAATCAGCCCCAGCATTTT	CASSKSPGGYSNQPQHF
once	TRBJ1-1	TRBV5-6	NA	TGTGCCAGCAGCTCCGGGGGGAGGACTGAAGCTTTCTTT	CASSSGGRTEAFF
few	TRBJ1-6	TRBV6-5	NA	TGTGCCAGCAACCAAGACAGCGGGAATTCACCCCTCCACTTT	CASNQDSGNSPLHF
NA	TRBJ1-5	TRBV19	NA	TGTGCCAGTACCTCGGGACTCGGGGGCAATCAGCCCCAGCATTTT	CASTSGLGGNQPQHF
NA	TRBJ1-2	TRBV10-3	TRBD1	TGTGCCATCAGTGGGACAGGGGTTGGCTATGGCTACACCTTC	CAISGTGVGYGYTF
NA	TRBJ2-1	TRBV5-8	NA	TGTGCCAGCAGCGAATGGGAAAAAGGGGTGAGTGAGCAGTTCTTC	CASSEWEKGVSEQFF
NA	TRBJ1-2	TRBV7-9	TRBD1	TGTGCCAGCAGCTTAGAGACAGGGAATGGCTACACCTTC	CASSLETGNGYTF
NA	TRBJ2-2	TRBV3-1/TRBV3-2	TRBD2	TGTGCCAGCAGCCTTGGATCGACTAGCGGGGGGGTCACCGGGGAGCTGTTTTTT	CASSLGSTSGGVTGELFF
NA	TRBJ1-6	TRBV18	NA	TGTGCCAGCTCACGGGGCAGGGTGAACTCACCCCTCCACTTT	CASSRGRVNSPLHF
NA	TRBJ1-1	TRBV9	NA	TGTGCCAGCAGCGTGGGTGCGGGGATGAACACTGAAGCTTTCTTT	CASSVGAGMNTEAFF
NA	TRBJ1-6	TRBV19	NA	TGTGCCAGTCTCGGGGATGGGAATTCACCCCTCCACTTT	CASLGDGNSPLHF
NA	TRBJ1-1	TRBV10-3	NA	TGTGCCATCAGTGAGCCCAGGGGCGCTGAAGCTTTCTTT	CAISEPRGAEAFF
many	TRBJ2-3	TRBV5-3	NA	TGTGCCAGAAGATCTCCGGGACCCAGCGGGTCTGATACGCAGTATTTT	CARRSPGPSGSDTQYF
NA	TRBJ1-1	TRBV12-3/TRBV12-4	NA	TGTGCCAGCAGTTTACAGGGGCGAGCTTTCTTT	CASSLQGRAFF
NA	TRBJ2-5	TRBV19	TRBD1	TGTGCCAGTAGTCCCGGGACAGGGGGACAGACCCAGTACTTC	CASSPGTGGQTQYF
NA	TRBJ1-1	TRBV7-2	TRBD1	TGTGCCAGCAGCTTAGTGTCGGGACAGGGGATTGAAGCTTTCTTT	CASSLVSGQGIEAFF
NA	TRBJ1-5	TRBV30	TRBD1	TGTGCCTGGGGGAGGGACAGGGGGCGATTTGGTCAGCCCCAGCATTTT	CAWGRDRGRFGQPQHF
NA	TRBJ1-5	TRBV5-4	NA	TGTGCCAGCAGCATGGCAGGTTATAGCAATCAGCCCCAGCATTTT	CASSMAGYSNQPQHF
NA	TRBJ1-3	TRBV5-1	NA	TGCGCCAGCAGCTTGACGGAAACGACTTCTGGAAACACCATATATTTT	CASSLTETTSGNTIYF
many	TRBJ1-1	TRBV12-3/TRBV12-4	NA	TGTGCCAGCGGGCAGTTGAACACTGAAGCTTTCTTT	CASGQLNTEAFF
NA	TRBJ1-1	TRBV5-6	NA	TGTGCCAGCAGCTTTGAGAGGGCTGGGGCTTTCTTT	CASSFERAGAFF
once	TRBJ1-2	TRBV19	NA	TGTGCCAGTAGTAACTTACAGGGCGGTGGCTACACCTTC	CASSNLQGGGYTF
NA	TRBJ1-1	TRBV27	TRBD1	TGTGCCAGCAGTATCACCGGGACAGACACTGAAGCTTTCTTT	CASSITGTDTEAFF
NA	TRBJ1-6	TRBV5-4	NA	TGTGCCAGCAGCTCCCCAGGGGCTAGTCCGAATTCACCCCTCCACTTT	CASSSPGASPNSPLHF
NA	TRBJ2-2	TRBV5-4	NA	TGTGCCAGCTCCCCTTCGGCCGGGGAGCTGTTTTTT	CASSPSAGELFF
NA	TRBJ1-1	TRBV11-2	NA	TGTGCCAGCAGCTTGGACAGAAACAATGAAGCTTTCTTT	CASSLDRNNEAFF
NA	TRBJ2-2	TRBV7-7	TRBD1	TGTGCTAGCAGCTTAGAGACAGGGTGGACCGGGGAGCTGTTTTTT	CASSLETGWTGELFF